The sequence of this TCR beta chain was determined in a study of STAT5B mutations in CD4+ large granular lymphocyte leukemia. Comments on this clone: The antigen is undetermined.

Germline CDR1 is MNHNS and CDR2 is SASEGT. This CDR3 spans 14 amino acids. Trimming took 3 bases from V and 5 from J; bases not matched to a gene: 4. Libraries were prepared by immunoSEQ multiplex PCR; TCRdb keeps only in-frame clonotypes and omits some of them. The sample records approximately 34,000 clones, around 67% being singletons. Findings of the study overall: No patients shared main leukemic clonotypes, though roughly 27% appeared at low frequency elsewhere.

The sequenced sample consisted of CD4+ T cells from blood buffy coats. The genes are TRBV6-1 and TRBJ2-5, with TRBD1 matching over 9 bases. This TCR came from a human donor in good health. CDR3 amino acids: CASSDGTGKETQYF. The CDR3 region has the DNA TGTGCCAGCAGTGATGGGACAGGGAAGGAGACCCAGTACTTC.